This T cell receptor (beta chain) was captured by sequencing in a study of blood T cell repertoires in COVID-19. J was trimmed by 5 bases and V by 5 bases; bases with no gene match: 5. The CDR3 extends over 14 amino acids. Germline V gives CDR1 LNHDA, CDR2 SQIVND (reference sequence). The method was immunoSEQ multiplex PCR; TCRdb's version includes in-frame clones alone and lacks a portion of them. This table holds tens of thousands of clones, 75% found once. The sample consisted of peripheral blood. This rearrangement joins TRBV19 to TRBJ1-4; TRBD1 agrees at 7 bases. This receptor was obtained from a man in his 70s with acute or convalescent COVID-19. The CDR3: CASSPGTVNEKLFF. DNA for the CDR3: TGTGCCAGTAGTCCCGGGACAGTAAATGAAAAACTGTTTTTT.